A single sample gave rise to the 32 T cell receptor beta chains below, sequenced in a study of CD8 T cells in Susac syndrome. A quantity of about 0.45 to 1 ug RNA underwent reverse transcription using random hexamers. TCRdb re-analysed the immunoSEQ multiplex PCR reads in MiXCR, keeping a single row per CDR3 protein. This table has over 120,000 distinct CDR3 sequences, approximately 95% appearing once. Sequencing was performed on CD4+ T cells from PBMCs. The receptor set was obtained from a human donor in good health.

This rearrangement joins TRBV6-2 or TRBV6-3 to TRBJ2-7; 8 nucleotides align to TRBD2. CDR3 length: 16 residues. CDR1 and CDR2 (germline): MNHEY, SVGEGT. V dropped 2 bases and J dropped 2; count of bases not matched to a gene: 8. CDR3 in amino acids: CASSYTSGGLTYEQYF. The CDR3 DNA sequence: TGTGCCAGCAGTTACACTAGCGGAGGATTAACCTACGAGCAGTACTTC.

The V gene is TRBV23-1, the J gene TRBJ1-4; tentative D call: TRBD1 (6 bases). TRBV23-1 is treated as an ORF (open reading frame) with a function not yet certain. CDR3 size: 17 residues. V lost 6 bases and J 4 bases, leaving 21 bases between the germline ends. CDR3: CASRRPSSRDINEKLFF. CDR3 DNA: TGCGCCAGCAGAAGGCCGAGTAGTCGGGACATTAATGAAAAACTGTTTTTT.

The chain links TRBV9 to TRBJ2-1; tentatively, D is TRBD1 (6 bases). The CDR3 runs 15 residues. V was clipped by 0 bases and J by 0 bases, with 7 bases between them. The germline gives CDR1 SGDLS, CDR2 YYNGEE. The CDR3 is CASSVEGGSYNEQFF. CDR3 bases: TGTGCCAGCAGCGTAGAAGGGGGCTCCTACAATGAGCAGTTCTTC.

The V and J genes are TRBV19 and TRBJ1-5, with 7 bases lining up with TRBD1. Per germline, CDR1 LNHDA and CDR2 SQIVND (reference sequence). V gave up 6 bases and J gave up 4 bases; unmatched junction bases: 6. This CDR3 contains 14 residues. CDR3: CASRGGQLNQPQHF. The CDR3 nucleotides read TGTGCCAGTAGAGGGGGACAGCTAAATCAGCCCCAGCATTTT.

On this clonotype itself: At one of its ends the junction is not consistent with the germline gene, which may arise from a read error. The chain links TRBV2 to TRBJ1-2, with 9 bases fitting TRBD1. Germline lookup yields CDR1 SNHLY and CDR2 FYNNEI. The CDR3 contains 13 residues. CDR3 DNA: TGTGCCAGCAGGGAAGACAGGGGGAATGGCTACACCTTC. Translation gives CASREDRGNGYTF.

V is TRBV2 and J is TRBJ2-7; the D is unclear. CDR3 length: 13 amino acids. Deletions cut 1 base from V and 6 bases from J, with 10 bases between. Germline CDR1 reads SNHLY; CDR2 reads FYNNEI. CDR3 residues: CASSEESQSEQYF. CDR3 bases: TGTGCCAGCAGTGAAGAGTCACAGTCCGAGCAGTACTTC.

The chain recombines TRBV10-3 with TRBJ1-1; D unresolved. Trimming removed 3 bases from V and 4 bases from J, with 18 bases in between. This CDR3 has 16 amino acids. Germline CDR1 is ENHRY and CDR2 is SYGVKD. CDR3 protein: CAISETAADVGTEAFF. The CDR3 bases are TGTGCCATCAGTGAAACCGCGGCAGACGTGGGCACTGAAGCTTTCTTT.

V and J are TRBV4-1 and TRBJ2-3; TRBD2 matches at 9 bases. V lost 6 bases, J lost 2 bases, and 6 bases stayed unmatched. CDR3 length: 15 amino acids. Looked up from germline, CDR1 is MGHRA and CDR2 is YSYEKL. This CDR3 reads CASSPTSGPTDTQYF. Written as DNA, the CDR3 is TGCGCCAGCAGTCCGACTAGCGGACCCACAGATACGCAGTATTTT.

V and J are TRBV18 and TRBJ2-7; maybe TRBD2 (6 bases). The V end was cut by 2 bases, the J end by 2 bases, with 13 bases between. The CDR3 contains 15 residues. In germline, CDR1 is KGHSH, CDR2 LQKENI. The CDR3: CASSPGGGATYEQYF. The CDR3 DNA follows: TGTGCCAGCTCACCAGGGGGAGGAGCAACCTACGAGCAGTACTTC.

The chain employs TRBV27 and TRBJ2-5; TRBD2 aligns across 7 bases. This CDR3 region has 14 residues. Germline V CDR1 and CDR2: MNHEY, SMNVEV (reference sequence). Losses at the gene ends were 5 bases for V and 2 bases for J; bases not matched to a gene: 5. The CDR3 DNA reads as TGTGCCAGCAGTGCGCGGGGGAGGCAAGAGACCCAGTACTTC. Translated, it gives CASSARGRQETQYF.

This chain uses TRBV2 with TRBJ2-7, with 9 bases fitting TRBD1. The CDR3 extends over 16 amino acids. The V segment lost 0 bases and the J segment 6 bases; nucleotides outside the gene matches: 9. Germline V lookup: CDR1 SNHLY, CDR2 FYNNEI. The CDR3 DNA reads TGTGCCAGCAGTGAAGCGTTGGGGACAGGGCCTTCCGAGCAGTACTTC. Translating it yields CASSEALGTGPSEQYF.

The chain recombines TRBV18 with TRBJ2-3; weak D call: TRBD2 (5 bases). The CDR3 is 14 residues long. Germline V lookup: CDR1 KGHSH, CDR2 LQKENI. Trimming left V 4 bases short and J 4 bases short, with 12 bases between. CDR3 region: CASSQGSGPDTQYF. CDR3 nucleotides: TGTGCCAGCTCACAGGGAAGCGGACCAGATACGCAGTATTTT.

The CDR3, as DNA: TGTGCCAGCTCCCTGGACATCTCTGGGGCCAACGTCCTGACTTTC. Its protein is CASSLDISGANVLTF. The chain combines TRBV18 with TRBJ2-6; weak D call: TRBD1 (5 bases). The CDR3 covers 15 residues. Germline-derived CDR1 and CDR2 are KGHSH and LQKENI. The V end lost 6 bases, the J end lost 0 bases, and 9 bases lay between the germline ends.

The chain recombines TRBV5-1 with TRBJ1-2; 8 bases align to TRBD1. Germline V gene sequence: CDR1 SGHRS, CDR2 YFSETQ. V was pared by 4 bases and J by 4 bases, with 6 bases of the junction left unmatched. This CDR3 has 14 amino acids. The CDR3 DNA follows: TGCGCCAGCAGCCCAGGCGGACAGGGCTATGGCTACACCTTC. Encoded protein: CASSPGGQGYGYTF.

The chain couples TRBV6-6 to TRBJ2-2; D gene ambiguous. Trimming removed 6 bases from V and 0 bases from J, with 8 bases in between. There are 14 residues in the CDR3. Germline lookup yields CDR1 MNHNY and CDR2 SVGAGI (reference sequence). CDR3 sequence reads: CASRQETNTGELFF. The CDR3 nucleotides read TGTGCCAGCAGACAAGAAACGAACACCGGGGAGCTGTTTTTT.

The chain carries TRBV20-1 and TRBJ2-3; a possible D gene is TRBD2 (6 bases). The CDR3 is made up of 18 amino acids. Trimming took off 3 bases at V and 4 bases at J, with 26 bases between the two ends. Germline CDR1 DFQATT, CDR2 SNEGSKA (reference sequence). The CDR3 DNA is TGCAGTGCTAGGGCGATCCGGGGAACTAGCCTGTCCGCAGATACGCAGTATTTT. It is translated as CSARAIRGTSLSADTQYF.

V gene TRBV19 combines with J gene TRBJ1-2, with 10 bases fitting TRBD1. This CDR3 is built from 13 residues. The V gene's germline CDR1 is LNHDA and CDR2 SQIVND (reference sequence). V lost 5 bases and J lost 8; bases outside the gene matches: 5. The CDR3 is CASSLDRGRGYTF. The CDR3 bases are TGTGCCAGTAGTCTCGACAGGGGGCGAGGCTACACCTTC. Full variable domain (outside the CDR3, taken from reference TRBV19 and TRBJ1-2): DGGITQSPKYLFRKEGQNVTLSCEQNLNHDAMYWYRQDPGQGLRLIYYSQIVNDFQKGDIAEGYSVSREKKESFPLTVTSAQKNPTAFYLCASSLDRGRGYTFGSGTRLTVV.

V is TRBV20-1 and J is TRBJ1-2; maybe TRBD1 (5 bases). V lost 2 bases to trimming and J lost 4 bases, with 14 bases between them. There are 14 residues in the CDR3. The germline V gene encodes CDR1 DFQATT and CDR2 SNEGSKA (reference sequence). The CDR3 nucleotides read TGCAGTGCTAGACGGCAGGGAGGACTCTATGGCTACACCTTC. This codes for CSARRQGGLYGYTF.

The chain is built from TRBV9 and TRBJ2-5; D might be TRBD1 (5 bases). Germline loops: CDR1 SGDLS, CDR2 YYNGEE. V was cut by 3 bases and J by 3 bases, with 9 bases left in between. The CDR3 has 13 amino acids. CDR3 sequence (DNA): TGTGCCAGCAGCGCGGACATAGAAGAGACCCAGTACTTC. Its protein is CASSADIEETQYF.

A single count supports this clonotype. This chain connects TRBV20-1 to TRBJ2-5; 11 bases match TRBD2. CDR3 length equals 14 residues. The V gene's germline CDR1 is DFQATT and CDR2 SNEGSKA (reference sequence). V lost 4 bases and J lost 2; bases outside the gene matches: 3. The CDR3 sequence is CSATRLAGQETQYF. In nucleotides, the CDR3 is TGCAGTGCTACGCGACTAGCGGGGCAAGAGACCCAGTACTTC.

The J gene is TRBJ1-5, the V gene TRBV9; a possible D gene is TRBD1 (5 bases). The CDR3 is 14 residues long. Trimming pared 4 bases from V and 7 bases from J, leaving 15 bases between. Germline assignment: CDR1 SGDLS and CDR2 YYNGEE. CDR3 DNA: TGTGCCAGCAGCCCCGAGGGGATGAGGCAGCCCCAGCATTTT. Translating gives CASSPEGMRQPQHF.

V is TRBV25-1 and J is TRBJ1-1, with a tentative D call TRBD1 (5 bases). The CDR3 covers 15 residues. Looked up from germline, CDR1 is MGHDK and CDR2 is SYGVNS. V was trimmed by 5 bases and J by 0 bases, leaving 13 bases between them. CDR3 in amino acids: CASSSPGLLNTEAFF. The CDR3 nucleotides are TGTGCCAGCAGTTCGCCGGGACTGTTGAACACTGAAGCTTTCTTT.

The CDR3 nucleotides read TGTGCCAGTAGTATGTTCAATCAGCCCCAGCATTTT. Translated, it gives CASSMFNQPQHF. This chain connects TRBV19 to TRBJ1-5; D not certain. Between the trimmed V and J ends, which lost 3 bases and 3 bases, there was a span of 3 bases. The CDR3 is 12 amino acids. Germline V lookup: CDR1 LNHDA, CDR2 SQIVND (reference sequence).

V and J are TRBV11-2 and TRBJ2-7; 9 bases align to TRBD1. Germline V gene data show CDR1 as SGHAT and CDR2 as FQNNGV. The CDR3 contains 14 residues. CDR3 bases: TGTGCTCTTACCGCGACAGGGGGAGAATACGAGCAGTACTTC. It codes for CALTATGGEYEQYF.

This clonotype was recorded a few times. The genes are TRBV5-1 and TRBJ2-1, with 8 bases that match TRBD2. Germline V gives CDR1 SGHRS, CDR2 YFSETQ. With 1 base clipped from V and 7 bases from J, the junction kept 7 bases outside the gene matches. This CDR3 is built from 15 residues. Written as DNA, the CDR3 is TGCGCCAGCAGCTTGACCGGGACTAGTGATAATGAGCAGTTCTTC. Translated: CASSLTGTSDNEQFF.

The V gene is TRBV7-2, the J gene TRBJ2-7, with D perhaps being TRBD1 or TRBD2 (7 bases each). The germline V gene encodes CDR1 SGHTA and CDR2 FQGNSA. The V end was cut by 2 bases, the J end by 3 bases, with 14 bases between. The CDR3 totals 15 residues. This CDR3 is CASSLRAGQIYEQYF. As DNA, the CDR3 is TGTGCCAGCAGCTTAAGAGCGGGACAGATCTACGAGCAGTACTTC.

This clonotype has only one observation. This chain links TRBV3-1 with TRBJ2-2; 9 bases line up with TRBD2. This CDR3 is 18 amino acids long. Trimming at V came to 1 base and at J to 0 bases, leaving 6 bases not matched to a gene. From germline, CDR1 is LGHDT and CDR2 YNNKEL (reference sequence). The DNA for the CDR3 is TGTGCCAGCAGCCAAGCAATCCTAGCGGGAACGAACACCGGGGAGCTGTTTTTT. The encoded protein is CASSQAILAGTNTGELFF.

The CDR3: CASSGPSEAFF. CDR3 DNA sequence: TGTGCCAGCAGCGGCCCATCTGAAGCTTTCTTT. The chain has TRBV3-1 and TRBJ1-1; the D is unclear. This CDR3 region has 11 residues. Germline V lookup: CDR1 LGHDT, CDR2 YNNKEL (reference sequence). With 5 bases removed from V and 6 bases from J, the gap between germline ends came to 7 bases. The whole variable domain, remainder taken from reference TRBV3-1 and TRBJ1-1, is DTAVSQTPKYLVTQMGNDKSIKCEQNLGHDTMYWYKQDSKKFLKIMFSYNNKELIINETVPNRFSPKSPDKAHLNLHINSLELGDSAVYFCASSGPSEAFFGQGTRLTVV.

V and J are TRBV25-1 and TRBJ2-7, with 14 bases matching TRBD2. The V gene's germline CDR1 is MGHDK and CDR2 SYGVNS. The CDR3 has 13 amino acids. With V trimmed by 8 bases and J by 6 bases, 3 bases remained unmatched. The chain's CDR3 is CASSGLAGVEQYF. CDR3 DNA sequence: TGTGCCAGCTCGGGACTAGCGGGAGTCGAGCAGTACTTC.

The V and J genes are TRBV2 and TRBJ2-5; TRBD2 matches at 13 bases. V lost 5 bases, J lost 5 bases, and 8 bases stayed unmatched. Germline CDR1 and CDR2: SNHLY and FYNNEI. This CDR3 has 16 amino acids. The CDR3 coding sequence is TGTGCCAGCAGTAACTGGACTAGCGGGAGAGGGGAGACCCAGTACTTC. It is translated as CASSNWTSGRGETQYF.

The chain recombines TRBV20-1 with TRBJ2-3; D ambiguous. The CDR3 is made up of 14 amino acids. Germline V gives CDR1 DFQATT, CDR2 SNEGSKA (reference sequence). V lost 4 bases, J lost 0 bases, and 11 bases lay in between. The CDR3 bases are TGCAGTGCTATCCCTATTACTAGCACAGATACGCAGTATTTT. Protein: CSAIPITSTDTQYF.

This chain joins TRBV27 and TRBJ2-6; D is tentatively TRBD1 or TRBD2 (5 bases each). Looked up from germline, CDR1 is MNHEY and CDR2 is SMNVEV (reference sequence). V was clipped by 0 bases and J by 4 bases, with 22 bases between them. This CDR3 is 20 amino acids long. CDR3 sequence: CASSLSSRVRGARGANVLTF. The CDR3 DNA sequence: TGTGCCAGCAGTTTATCGAGTCGTGTGCGAGGGGCGCGGGGGGCCAACGTCCTGACTTTC.